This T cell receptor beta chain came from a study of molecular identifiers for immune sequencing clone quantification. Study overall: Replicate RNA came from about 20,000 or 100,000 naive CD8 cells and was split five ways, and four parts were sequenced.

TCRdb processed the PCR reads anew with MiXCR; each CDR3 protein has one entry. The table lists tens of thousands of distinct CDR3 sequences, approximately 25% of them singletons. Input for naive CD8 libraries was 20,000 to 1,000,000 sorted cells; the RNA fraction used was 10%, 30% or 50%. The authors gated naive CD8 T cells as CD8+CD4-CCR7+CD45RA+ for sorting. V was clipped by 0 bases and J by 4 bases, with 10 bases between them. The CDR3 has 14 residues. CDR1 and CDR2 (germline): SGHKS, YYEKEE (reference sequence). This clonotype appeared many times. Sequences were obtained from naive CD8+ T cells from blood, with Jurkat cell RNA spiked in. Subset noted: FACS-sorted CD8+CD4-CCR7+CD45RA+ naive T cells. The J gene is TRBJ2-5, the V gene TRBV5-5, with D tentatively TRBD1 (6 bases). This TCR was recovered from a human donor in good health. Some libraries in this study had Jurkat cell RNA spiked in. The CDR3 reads CASSLDRARETQYF. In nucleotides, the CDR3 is TGTGCCAGCAGCTTGGACAGGGCGCGAGAGACCCAGTACTTC.